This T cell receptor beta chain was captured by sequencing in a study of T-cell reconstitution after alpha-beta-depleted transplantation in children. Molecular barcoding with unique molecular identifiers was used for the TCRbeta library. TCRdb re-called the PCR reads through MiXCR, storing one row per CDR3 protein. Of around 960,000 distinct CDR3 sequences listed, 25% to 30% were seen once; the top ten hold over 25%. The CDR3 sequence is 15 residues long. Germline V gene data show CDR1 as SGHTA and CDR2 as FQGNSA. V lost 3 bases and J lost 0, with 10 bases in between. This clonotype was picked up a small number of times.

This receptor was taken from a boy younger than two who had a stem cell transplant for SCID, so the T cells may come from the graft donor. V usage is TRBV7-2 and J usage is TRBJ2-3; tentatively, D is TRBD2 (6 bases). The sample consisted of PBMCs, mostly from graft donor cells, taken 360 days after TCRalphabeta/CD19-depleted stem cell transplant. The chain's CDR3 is CASSFTGTSTDTQYF. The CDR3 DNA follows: TGTGCCAGCAGCTTTACGGGGACTAGCACAGATACGCAGTATTTT.